These T cell receptor beta chains were read from a single sample in a study of T cells after yellow fever vaccination. In TCRdb, the 5' RACE reads were re-called with MiXCR into one record per CDR3 protein. Here the sample spans under 300,000 distinct CDR3 sequences, 10% to 15% being singletons. The sequencing here drew on CD4+ T cells sorted from PBMCs, taken 45 days after the yellow fever booster vaccination. The source of these receptors is a man aged 25-40 years who received the YFV17D yellow fever vaccine. Both conserved end residues are part of each CDR3. D genes are given only for firm matches. Expanded clones get a size class; other rows say once, few or many, or leave the size out.

>TRBJ2-1|TRBV5-1|TRBD2|few
CASSSTGTNYNEQFF
TGCGCCAGCAGCTCGACCGGGACTAACTACAATGAGCAGTTCTTC
>TRBJ2-1|TRBV4-3|TRBD2|few
CASSQDPSGNYNEQFF
TGCGCCAGCAGCCAAGATCCTAGCGGGAATTACAATGAGCAGTTCTTC
>TRBJ1-5|TRBV20-1|NA|NA
CSAEPRNQPQHF
TGCAGTGCAGAACCGAGGAATCAGCCCCAGCATTTT
>TRBJ1-2|TRBV6-1|NA|NA
CASSSNRGAYGYTF
TGTGCCAGCAGCTCCAACCGGGGTGCCTATGGCTACACCTTC
>TRBJ2-7|TRBV18|NA|NA
CASSPESFSYEQYF
TGTGCCAGCTCACCCGAGTCCTTCTCCTACGAGCAGTACTTC
>TRBJ2-7|TRBV29-1|NA|few
CSVDRAGSREQYF
TGCAGCGTTGATAGGGCAGGGTCTCGCGAGCAGTACTTC
>TRBJ2-5|TRBV9|TRBD2|NA
CASSVMGEGSETQYF
TGTGCCAGCAGCGTGATGGGGGAGGGCAGCGAGACCCAGTACTTC
>TRBJ2-1|TRBV19|NA|NA
CASSGWSSYNEQFF
TGTGCCAGTAGTGGGTGGAGCTCCTACAATGAGCAGTTCTTC
>TRBJ2-7|TRBV29-1|NA|many
CSVDDGSYEQYF
TGCAGCGTTGATGACGGATCCTACGAGCAGTACTTC
>TRBJ2-1|TRBV3-1|TRBD1|NA
CASSQGQGVNEQFF
TGTGCCAGCAGCCAGGGACAGGGAGTAAATGAGCAGTTCTTC
>TRBJ2-3|TRBV9|NA|few
CASSVAPDTQYF
TGTGCCAGCAGCGTAGCTCCAGATACGCAGTATTTT
>TRBJ2-1|TRBV20-1|TRBD2|NA
CSARGSGTRASDEQFF
TGCAGTGCTAGAGGGTCCGGGACTAGAGCCAGCGATGAGCAGTTCTTC
>TRBJ2-1|TRBV5-6|TRBD2|few
CASSASGRAYNEQFF
TGTGCCAGCAGCGCTAGCGGGAGAGCGTACAATGAGCAGTTCTTC
>TRBJ2-3|TRBV12-3/TRBV12-4|NA|few
CASSSGTPAATQYF
TGTGCCAGCAGCTCTGGGACTCCCGCTGCTACGCAGTATTTT
>TRBJ2-7|TRBV10-3|NA|NA
CAISDIVTGKGGEQYF
TGTGCCATCAGTGACATAGTGACAGGCAAAGGTGGCGAGCAGTACTTC
>TRBJ2-7|TRBV6-6|TRBD2|NA
CAVTSGISYEQYF
TGTGCCGTGACTAGCGGCATATCCTACGAGCAGTACTTC
>TRBJ2-1|TRBV12-3/TRBV12-4|TRBD2|many
CASSLMAGGKNEQFF
TGTGCCAGCAGTTTGATGGCGGGAGGGAAAAATGAGCAGTTCTTC
>TRBJ2-4|TRBV7-9|NA|NA
CASSHGGGNIQYF
TGTGCCAGCAGCCACGGAGGGGGGAACATTCAGTACTTC
>TRBJ2-7|TRBV20-1|TRBD1|NA
CSAKDRGRGFTYEQYF
TGCAGTGCTAAGGACAGGGGACGCGGTTTCACCTACGAGCAGTACTTC
>TRBJ1-5|TRBV20-1|TRBD1|NA
CSAVTGGYSNQPQHF
TGCAGTGCAGTTACAGGGGGTTATAGCAATCAGCCCCAGCATTTT